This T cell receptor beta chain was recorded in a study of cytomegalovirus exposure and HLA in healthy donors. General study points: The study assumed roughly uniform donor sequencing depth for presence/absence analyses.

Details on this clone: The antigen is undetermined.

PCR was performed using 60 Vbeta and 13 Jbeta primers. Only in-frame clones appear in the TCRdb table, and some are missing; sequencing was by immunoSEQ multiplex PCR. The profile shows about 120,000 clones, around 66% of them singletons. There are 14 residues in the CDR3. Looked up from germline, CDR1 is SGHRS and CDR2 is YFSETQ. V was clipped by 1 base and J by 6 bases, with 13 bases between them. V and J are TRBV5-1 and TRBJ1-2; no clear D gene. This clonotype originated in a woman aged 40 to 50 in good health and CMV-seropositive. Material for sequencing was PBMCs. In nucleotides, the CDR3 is TGCGCCAGCAGCTTGTCTACGTCCACAGATGGCTACACCTTC. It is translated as CASSLSTSTDGYTF.